The 24 T cell receptor beta chains given below trace back to one sample, sequenced in a study of blood T cell repertoires in COVID-19. This table comes from immunoSEQ multiplex PCR, and its TCRdb copy is limited to in-frame clones, with some not included. The sample holds some 250,000 clones, more than 65% seen once. Sequencing input: peripheral blood. The receptors stem from a woman aged 18 to 35 with acute or convalescent COVID-19.

The CDR3 loop reads CASSIGASSYEQYF. The CDR3, as DNA: TGTGCCAGTAGTATAGGTGCGAGCTCCTACGAGCAGTACTTC. This chain links TRBV19 with TRBJ2-7; D uncertain. Germline values: CDR1 LNHDA, CDR2 SQIVND (reference sequence). This CDR3 has 14 amino acids. Trimming stripped 1 base from V and 0 bases from J, with 7 bases between.

The chain couples TRBV6-2 or TRBV6-3 to TRBJ1-4, with 8 bases identical to TRBD1. Germline assignment: CDR1 MNHEY and CDR2 SVGEGT. The CDR3 consists of 19 residues. V trimming: 0 bases; J trimming: 0 bases; junction bases outside the gene matches: 9. The CDR3 region is CASSYSMGQESATNEKLFF. In nucleotides, the CDR3 is TGTGCCAGCAGTTACTCGATGGGACAGGAGAGTGCAACTAATGAAAAACTGTTTTTT.

The chain links TRBV21-1 to TRBJ2-2; the table's D call, TRBD2, was not checked against the DNA. TRBV21-1 is flagged as a pseudogene. The CDR3 covers 14 residues. The CDR3 DNA follows: TGTGCCAGCAGCGACTTCAAAAACACCGGGGAGCTGTTTTTT. Translating it yields CASSDFKNTGELFF.

The V gene is TRBV4-2, the J gene TRBJ2-7; D remains ambiguous. Germline CDR1 is LGHNA and CDR2 is YNFKEQ. There are 15 residues in the CDR3. V was cut by 0 bases and J by 1 base, with 10 bases left in between. The CDR3 DNA is TGTGCCAGCAGCCAAGATTTTTCGGTGTCCTACGAGCAGTACTTC. Its protein product is CASSQDFSVSYEQYF.

J is TRBJ1-2 and V is TRBV6-5; D is possibly TRBD1 (5 bases). CDR1 is MNHEY and CDR2 is SVGAGI in the germline V gene. Trimming removed 5 bases at V and 4 bases at J, with 11 bases between. This CDR3 spans 13 amino acids. The CDR3 here is CASSPPGGYGYTF. The DNA of the CDR3 is TGTGCCAGCAGTCCGCCGGGGGGCTATGGCTACACCTTC.

This chain connects TRBV5-1 to TRBJ2-1, with TRBD1 matching 7 bases. Germline values: CDR1 SGHRS, CDR2 YFSETQ. The CDR3 runs 13 residues. Trimming took 0 bases from V and 10 from J; bases not matched to a gene: 4. CDR3 region: CASSLAGGEEQFF. In nucleotides, the CDR3 is TGCGCCAGCAGCTTGGCAGGGGGAGAGGAGCAGTTCTTC. Looking up the rest from reference TRBV5-1 and TRBJ2-1 gives the full variable domain: KAGVTQTPRYLIKTRGQQVTLSCSPISGHRSVSWYQQTPGQGLQFLFEYFSETQRNKGNFPGRFSGRQFSNSRSEMNVSTLELGDSALYLCASSLAGGEEQFFGPGTRLTVL.

The rearrangement uses TRBV13 and TRBJ2-7, with 9 bases that match TRBD1. V lost 5 bases, J lost 5 bases, and 10 bases stayed unmatched. The length of the CDR3 is 15 residues. Germline-derived CDR1 and CDR2 are PRHDT and FYEKMQ (reference sequence). The CDR3 DNA reads TGTGCCAGCAGCACACGGACAGGGGTATTCCACGAGCAGTACTTC. Translation: CASSTRTGVFHEQYF. Full variable domain (remainder filled in from reference TRBV13 and TRBJ2-7): AAGVIQSPRHLIKEKRETATLKCYPIPRHDTVYWYQQGPGQDPQFLISFYEKMQSDKGSIPDRFSAQQFSDYHSELNMSSLELGDSALYFCASSTRTGVFHEQYFGPGTRLTVT.

The J gene is TRBJ2-7, the V gene TRBV11-2; the match to TRBD1 covers 8 bases. Germline assignment: CDR1 SGHAT and CDR2 FQNNGV. With 4 bases clipped from V and 3 bases from J, the junction kept 11 bases outside the gene matches. The CDR3 has 16 amino acids. The CDR3 region is CASSYRTGSVFYEQYF. In DNA, the CDR3 is TGTGCCAGCAGCTATAGGACAGGGTCGGTATTCTACGAGCAGTACTTC.

This clone was observed many times. The chain uses TRBV4-3 and TRBJ2-7, with a weak D call TRBD1 (6 bases). This CDR3 comprises 14 residues. V lost 3 bases and J 0 bases, leaving 9 bases between the germline ends. CDR1 LGHNA and CDR2 YSLEER come from the germline V gene. The CDR3 sequence: CASSQDSTSYEQYF. In DNA form, the CDR3 reads TGCGCCAGCAGCCAGGACAGTACCTCCTACGAGCAGTACTTC.

This chain uses TRBV19 with TRBJ1-5; D gene unclear. The V and J ends lost 1 base and 7 bases respectively, with 11 bases between them. CDR1 is LNHDA and CDR2 is SQIVND in the germline V gene (reference sequence). The CDR3 consists of 14 residues. CDR3 protein: CASSIASGNQPQHF. Here the CDR3 DNA reads TGTGCCAGTAGTATAGCATCGGGAAACCAGCCCCAGCATTTT.

The chain uses TRBV5-4 and TRBJ1-1; D unresolved. The ends were cut back, 2 bases at V and 1 base at J, with 9 bases in the middle. Germline lookup yields CDR1 SGHNT and CDR2 YYREEE (reference sequence). The CDR3 loop spans 14 amino acids. The CDR3 region has the DNA TGTGCCAGCAGCTTCCCACAGTCGAACACTGAAGCTTTCTTT. Amino acid sequence: CASSFPQSNTEAFF.

The J gene is TRBJ1-2, the V gene TRBV30; no clear D. Looked up from germline, CDR1 is GTSNPN and CDR2 is SVGIG (reference sequence). This CDR3 region has 15 residues. V was trimmed by 5 bases and J by 0 bases, leaving 16 bases between them. CDR3 DNA: TGTGCCTGGGGTCCTCACTACCCCGCTAACTATGGCTACACCTTC. It codes for CAWGPHYPANYGYTF.

The chain uses TRBV4-3 and TRBJ2-7; weak D call: TRBD1 (5 bases). The CDR3 spans 16 residues. The V end was cut by 3 bases, the J end by 5 bases, with 20 bases between. CDR1 and CDR2 (germline): LGHNA, YSLEER. The CDR3 DNA follows: TGCGCCAGCAGCCAGAGATCCGGCCAGGGTCGCGACGAGCAGTACTTC. Protein product: CASSQRSGQGRDEQYF.

The chain carries TRBV4-1 and TRBJ1-4; D perhaps matches TRBD1 (5 bases). CDR3 length: 16 amino acids. Trimming cost V 4 bases and J 0 bases, with 12 bases left between them. Germline lookup yields CDR1 MGHRA and CDR2 YSYEKL. As DNA, the CDR3 is TGCGCCAGCAGCCCGAGCCCACAGGCAACTAATGAAAAACTGTTTTTT. Its translation is CASSPSPQATNEKLFF.

The chain joins TRBV5-1 to TRBJ2-3; 11 nucleotides agree with TRBD2. This CDR3 region has 16 residues. The germline gives CDR1 SGHRS, CDR2 YFSETQ. J lost 6 bases, V lost 0 bases, and 6 bases had no gene match. CDR3 protein: CASSLVSGRALDTQYF. In DNA, the CDR3 is TGCGCCAGCAGCTTGGTTAGCGGGAGGGCCCTGGATACGCAGTATTTT.

The chain carries TRBV10-3 and TRBJ2-5, with TRBD2 matching 9 bases. With 6 bases clipped from V and 1 base from J, the junction kept 12 bases outside the gene matches. This CDR3 is 17 amino acids long. The germline CDR1 and CDR2 sequences are ENHRY and SYGVKD. The CDR3 here is CAIRREGGSTSQETQYF. CDR3 sequence (DNA): TGTGCCATCAGGCGGGAGGGGGGGTCAACCTCCCAAGAGACCCAGTACTTC.

This chain links TRBV7-9 with TRBJ1-1; D remains ambiguous. Germline CDR1 SEHNR, CDR2 FQNEAQ (reference sequence). The length of the CDR3 is 12 residues. The V end was cut by 5 bases, the J end by 8 bases, with 12 bases between. CDR3 in amino acids: CASSPDTPEAFF. DNA of the CDR3: TGTGCCAGCAGCCCTGACACTCCCGAAGCTTTCTTT.

The chain is built from TRBV2 and TRBJ2-3; D might be TRBD1 (6 bases). The CDR3 extends over 15 amino acids. Germline CDR1 reads SNHLY; CDR2 reads FYNNEI. V was clipped by 6 bases and J by 2 bases, with 15 bases between them. Written as DNA, the CDR3 is TGTGCCAGCAGCGCGAACAGGGCCTCCACAGATACGCAGTATTTT. Its protein product is CASSANRASTDTQYF.

The CDR3, as DNA: TGTGCCAGCAGCCAGGGACTAGCGGGTATCCTTAGCTACGAGCAGTACTTC. Translated, it gives CASSQGLAGILSYEQYF. This chain joins TRBV13 and TRBJ2-7, with 12 bases that match TRBD2. The germline gives CDR1 PRHDT, CDR2 FYEKMQ (reference sequence). CDR3 length: 17 residues. J was trimmed by 3 bases and V by 5 bases; bases with no gene match: 11.

This chain connects TRBV12-1 to TRBJ2-7; TRBD2, the D gene given by the table, was not confirmed from the DNA. TRBV12-1 has pseudogene status. This CDR3 is built from 18 residues. The CDR3 spells CASSLGLAGASTTYEQYF. CDR3 sequence (DNA): TGTGCCAGCAGCCTCGGACTAGCGGGAGCCTCTACCACCTACGAGCAGTACTTC.

This clone was counted a single time. This chain uses TRBV27 with TRBJ2-1; 7 bases agree with TRBD2. This CDR3 comprises 15 residues. In germline, CDR1 is MNHEY, CDR2 SMNVEV (reference sequence). The V segment lost 3 bases and the J segment 6 bases; nucleotides outside the gene matches: 8. CDR3 in amino acids: CASSLAGASGNEQFF. CDR3 DNA: TGTGCCAGCAGTTTGGCGGGAGCTTCCGGCAATGAGCAGTTCTTC.

This rearrangement joins TRBV30 to TRBJ1-1; D remains unclear. Deletions cut 0 bases from V and 8 bases from J, with 13 bases between. This CDR3 comprises 13 residues. Germline assignment: CDR1 GTSNPN and CDR2 SVGIG (reference sequence). CDR3 in amino acids: CAWSVQEGGEAFF. In nucleotides, the CDR3 is TGTGCCTGGAGTGTCCAGGAGGGCGGGGAAGCTTTCTTT.

The chain couples TRBV4-3 to TRBJ2-7; D perhaps matches TRBD2 (5 bases). This CDR3 is 13 amino acids long. The ends were cut back, 4 bases at V and 4 bases at J, with 11 bases in the middle. CDR1 is LGHNA and CDR2 is YSLEER in the germline V gene. The CDR3, as DNA: TGCGCCAGCAGCCTCGGCCCGGGGTACGAGCAGTACTTC. It yields the protein CASSLGPGYEQYF.

V usage is TRBV21-1 and J usage is TRBJ1-2; the listed D gene, TRBD1, was not tested against the DNA. TRBV21-1 is a pseudogene segment. The CDR3 runs to 18 residues. The CDR3 nucleotides are TGTGCCAGCAGCAAAGGAAGACAGGGGGTGACTTTTCGGGATGGCTACACCTTC. Amino acids: CASSKGRQGVTFRDGYTF.